This TCR beta chain was retrieved from a study of T cells after posttransplantation cyclophosphamide. General observations from the study: TRB clonality was highly associated with recipient CMV seropositivity and reactivation.

The CDR3 sequence is 17 residues long. From germline, CDR1 is SNHLY and CDR2 FYNNEI. The ends were cut back, 8 bases at V and 0 bases at J, with 20 bases in the middle. Measured with immunoSEQ multiplex PCR; TCRdb has only the in-frame clones, and not every one. The sample holds about 15,000 clones; 65% to 85% are singletons and the top ten take approximately 1.2%. Concerning this clone itself: Its specificity is unknown.

The receptor was derived from a man aged 50-60 years. The chain uses TRBV2 and TRBJ1-5, with D possibly TRBD1 on 5 matching bases. What was sequenced was memory CD4+ T cells sorted from PBMCs. DNA for the CDR3: TGTGCCAGCGCCCTTGAGGCAGGGCCCTATAGCAATCAGCCCCAGCATTTT. Translated: CASALEAGPYSNQPQHF. Full variable domain (missing parts from reference TRBV2 and TRBJ1-5): EPEVTQTPSHQVTQMGQEVILRCVPISNHLYFYWYRQILGQKVEFLVSFYNNEISEKSEIFDDQFSVERPDGSNFTLKIRSTKLEDSAMYFCASALEAGPYSNQPQHFGDGTRLSIL.